This TCR beta chain was observed in a study of blood T cell repertoires in COVID-19. Study at large: From T cells, B-cell-depleted T cells, or PBMCs came the material, which was cDNA or gDNA.

Sequenced by immunoSEQ multiplex PCR; TCRdb stores in-frame clones only, minus some. This table has 200,000 to 300,000 clones, about 83% appearing once. The germline CDR1 and CDR2 sequences are LGHDT and YNNKEL (reference sequence). V lost 5 bases and J lost 2; bases outside the gene matches: 9. The length of the CDR3 is 16 residues. The V call is TRBV3-1 (or the pseudogene TRBV3-2), the J call TRBJ1-3, with TRBD1 matching over 7 bases. The clonotype was recovered from a man older than 75 with acute or convalescent COVID-19. The sample taken for sequencing was peripheral blood. CDR3 sequence (DNA): TGTGCCAGCAGCTCGGGACAGATTTTAACTGGAAACACCATATATTTT. The encoded protein is CASSSGQILTGNTIYF.